This record looks at one T cell receptor (beta chain) sequence and its context. Antigen: not known. This entry comes from a study of cytotoxic CD8 clonotypes in ibrutinib-treated CLL. The repertoire was sequenced with immunoSEQ multiplex PCR; TCRdb's copy has only in-frame clones and lacks some. Of roughly 220,000 clones listed, nearly 80% are singletons. The germline V gene has CDR1 SGHRS and CDR2 YFSETQ. The V gene end was trimmed by 0 bases and the J gene end by 6 bases; junction bases not matched to a gene: 3. The CDR3 sequence is 15 residues long. The study, taken as a whole, reports: The public clonotypes identified were infrequent and showed contraction or stability on treatment.

V is TRBV5-1 and J is TRBJ2-1, with 10 bases that match TRBD1. The receptor was derived from a human donor with chronic lymphocytic leukemia. The specimen comprised PBMCs, sampled after 12 months of ibrutinib treatment. In nucleotides, the CDR3 is TGCGCCAGCAGCTTGGGGACAGGGGGTATCAATGAGCAGTTCTTC. As protein: CASSLGTGGINEQFF.